This passage covers 23 T cell receptor beta chains from one sample sequenced in a study of blood T cell repertoires in COVID-19. Sequencing was performed with immunoSEQ multiplex PCR; in TCRdb, only in-frame clones are kept and a portion is missing. This table has some 180,000 clones, 75% to 85% appearing once. The sample was peripheral blood. Receptors originate from a middle-aged woman with COVID-19, enrolled during active disease.

The V gene is TRBV30, the J gene TRBJ1-6, with 9 nucleotides matching TRBD1. This CDR3 region has 15 residues. With V trimmed by 4 bases and J by 6 bases, 7 bases remained unmatched. From germline, CDR1 is GTSNPN and CDR2 SVGIG (reference sequence). In nucleotides, the CDR3 is TGTGCCTGGAAACAGGGGGCGCGTGGTAATTCACCCCTCCACTTT. It yields the protein CAWKQGARGNSPLHF.

This chain connects TRBV7-3 to TRBJ2-2; 9 bases line up with TRBD2. Germline V lookup: CDR1 SGHTA, CDR2 FQGTGA. V lost 1 base, J lost 4 bases, and 4 bases stayed unmatched. CDR3 length equals 16 residues. The CDR3 region has the DNA TGTGCCAGCAGCTTAAGACCGACTAGCGGCACCGGGGAGCTGTTTTTT. Its translation is CASSLRPTSGTGELFF.

This clone appeared once. V gene TRBV5-4 combines with J gene TRBJ2-2; 9 positions agree with TRBD2. The CDR3 is 16 residues long. Germline V gene sequence: CDR1 SGHNT, CDR2 YYREEE (reference sequence). The J segment lost 4 bases and the V segment lost 0 bases, leaving 4 bases of the junction unmatched. CDR3 sequence (DNA): TGTGCCAGCAGCTTGGAATCGACTAGCGGCACCGGGGAGCTGTTTTTT. Amino acids: CASSLESTSGTGELFF.

The chain is built from TRBV29-1 and TRBJ1-5; 12 bases are a match to TRBD1. Germline V gives CDR1 SQVTM, CDR2 ANQGSEA. With 4 bases clipped from V and 7 bases from J, the junction kept 2 bases outside the gene matches. The CDR3 runs 13 residues. CDR3 sequence reads: CSVGGTGGQPQHF. DNA of the CDR3: TGCAGCGTTGGGGGGACAGGGGGCCAGCCCCAGCATTTT.

The chain uses TRBV7-2 and TRBJ1-5; D remains ambiguous. V lost 2 bases and J lost 9, with 14 bases in between. Germline V gives CDR1 SGHTA, CDR2 FQGNSA. The CDR3 consists of 14 residues. The CDR3 sequence: CASSLTRDIWPQHF. The DNA for the CDR3 is TGTGCCAGCAGCTTAACGAGAGACATCTGGCCCCAGCATTTT.

The rearrangement uses TRBV4-2 and TRBJ1-4; 7 bases line up with TRBD1. There are 17 residues in the CDR3. In germline, CDR1 is LGHNA, CDR2 YNFKEQ. V was pared by 4 bases and J by 0 bases, with 8 bases of the junction left unmatched. The DNA for the CDR3 is TGTGCCAGCAGCCTCTCCGGGACAGCTGCAACTAATGAAAAACTGTTTTTT. Encoded protein: CASSLSGTAATNEKLFF.

The chain carries TRBV6-2 or TRBV6-3 and TRBJ2-2; 10 bases are a match to TRBD2. The germline V gene has CDR1 MNHEY and CDR2 SVGEGT. Trimming removed 8 bases from V and 1 base from J; junction bases left unmatched: 4. The CDR3 has 15 residues. CDR3 nucleotides: TGTGCCAGCCGCCCTAGCGGGAGGAACACCGGGGAGCTGTTTTTT. This encodes CASRPSGRNTGELFF.

The V gene is TRBV9, the J gene TRBJ1-1, with no clear D. V lost 2 bases and J 1 base, leaving 6 bases between the germline ends. There are 13 residues in the CDR3. Germline V gene sequence: CDR1 SGDLS, CDR2 YYNGEE. The DNA for the CDR3 is TGTGCCAGCAGCGTCGAGGGGAACACTGAAGCTTTCTTT. Its translation: CASSVEGNTEAFF.

This chain uses TRBV30 with TRBJ1-1; D is perhaps TRBD1 (5 bases). The V gene lost 3 bases and the J gene lost 1 base, with 9 bases spanning the gap. The CDR3 length is 13 residues. Germline CDR1 and CDR2: GTSNPN and SVGIG (reference sequence). DNA for the CDR3: TGTGCCTGGAGGGGACTCTGGAACACTGAAGCTTTCTTT. It yields the protein CAWRGLWNTEAFF. Complete variable domain (other parts from reference TRBV30 and TRBJ1-1): SQTIHQWPATLVQPVGSPLSLECTVEGTSNPNLYWYRQAAGRGLQLLFYSVGIGQISSEVPQNLSASRPQDRQFILSSKKLLLSDSGFYLCAWRGLWNTEAFFGQGTRLTVV.

This clone was seen more than once but under ten times. The V and J genes are TRBV5-1 and TRBJ2-1; D not certain. Trimming took 0 bases from V and 2 from J, leaving 6 bases between them. CDR1 is SGHRS, CDR2 YFSETQ, per germline. This CDR3 is 14 amino acids long. The CDR3 region has the DNA TGCGCCAGCAGCTTGGGACACACCTACAATGAGCAGTTCTTC. Translation gives CASSLGHTYNEQFF. The whole variable domain, remainder taken from reference TRBV5-1 and TRBJ2-1, is KAGVTQTPRYLIKTRGQQVTLSCSPISGHRSVSWYQQTPGQGLQFLFEYFSETQRNKGNFPGRFSGRQFSNSRSEMNVSTLELGDSALYLCASSLGHTYNEQFFGPGTRLTVL.

V gene TRBV7-8 combines with J gene TRBJ1-5, with 7 bases fitting TRBD1. The CDR3 sequence is 15 residues long. Germline V gene lookup returns CDR1 SGHVS and CDR2 FQNEAQ. V was clipped by 5 bases and J by 1 base; unmatched bases: 5. The CDR3: CASSRDRGSNQPQHF. In DNA, the CDR3 is TGTGCCAGCAGCCGGGACAGAGGAAGCAATCAGCCCCAGCATTTT. The full variable domain, its missing parts supplied by reference TRBV7-8 and TRBJ1-5, is GAGVSQSPRYKVAKRGQDVALRCDPISGHVSLFWYQQALGQGPEFLTYFQNEAQLDKSGLPSDRFFAERPEGSVSTLKIQRTQQEDSAVYLCASSRDRGSNQPQHFGDGTRLSIL.

Only one count was recorded for this clone. The chain combines TRBV4-2 with TRBJ1-2, with 7 bases matching TRBD1. The V and J ends lost 0 bases and 5 bases, in that order; junction bases with no gene match: 12. CDR1 is LGHNA and CDR2 is YNFKEQ in the germline V gene. The CDR3 runs 17 residues. The CDR3 spells CASSQEEGALGGYGYTF. CDR3 DNA sequence: TGTGCCAGCAGCCAAGAGGAGGGGGCATTAGGGGGTTATGGCTACACCTTC.

The CDR3 bases are TGTGCCACGAGTAGGGCTAGCGGGATAAGCAATGAGCAGTTCTTC. This encodes CATSRASGISNEQFF. The V and J genes are TRBV24-1 and TRBJ2-1; 9 bases map to TRBD2. Germline values: CDR1 KGHDR, CDR2 SFDVKD. The CDR3 is made up of 15 amino acids. The trim removed 10 bases at V and 6 bases at J, leaving 12 bases unmatched.

V is TRBV21-1 and J is TRBJ1-5. TRBV21-1 is recorded as a pseudogene. The CDR3 is 16 amino acids. The CDR3 here is CASSIEKCDSNQPQHF. CDR3 DNA: TGTGCCAGCAGCATAGAGAAGTGCGATAGCAATCAGCCCCAGCATTTT.

V is TRBV6-6 and J is TRBJ1-6; perhaps TRBD1 as D (5 bases). V was clipped by 6 bases and J by 9 bases, with 18 bases between them. CDR3 length equals 15 residues. The V gene's germline CDR1 is MNHNY and CDR2 SVGAGI (reference sequence). The CDR3 spells CASSEVGGPGSPLHF. The CDR3 DNA sequence: TGTGCCAGCAGCGAGGTCGGGGGACCAGGTTCACCCCTCCACTTT.

The chain employs TRBV19 and TRBJ2-6; 7 bases fit TRBD2. The germline CDR1 and CDR2 sequences are LNHDA and SQIVND (reference sequence). The length of the CDR3 is 18 residues. Trimming at V came to 3 bases and at J to 0 bases, leaving 8 bases not matched to a gene. The CDR3: CASSIPPGRGSGANVLTF. The CDR3 DNA sequence: TGTGCCAGTAGTATCCCGCCAGGGAGGGGCTCTGGGGCCAACGTCCTGACTTTC.

This chain links TRBV7-8 with TRBJ1-2; 7 nucleotides line up with TRBD1. With V trimmed by 2 bases and J by 4 bases, 4 bases remained unmatched. The germline V gene has CDR1 SGHVS and CDR2 FQNEAQ. This CDR3 contains 14 residues. CDR3 residues: CASSLQGDGYGYTF. The CDR3 DNA follows: TGTGCCAGCAGCTTACAGGGGGATGGCTATGGCTACACCTTC.

The CDR3 reads CASTHDSPSWRAFF. The DNA for the CDR3 is TGTGCCAGTACCCACGACAGTCCGTCATGGAGAGCTTTCTTT. The chain joins TRBV19 to TRBJ1-1, with D tentatively TRBD1 (5 bases). Germline CDR1 reads LNHDA; CDR2 reads SQIVND (reference sequence). This CDR3 region has 14 residues. The V end lost 7 bases, the J end lost 10 bases, and 22 bases lay between the germline ends.

The V gene is TRBV7-9, the J gene TRBJ2-1; 10 nucleotides agree with TRBD2. The V and J ends lost 5 bases and 7 bases, in that order; junction bases with no gene match: 8. The CDR3 contains 15 residues. Germline lookup yields CDR1 SEHNR and CDR2 FQNEAQ (reference sequence). Here the CDR3 reads CASSIKLAGKNEQFF. CDR3 in DNA: TGTGCCAGCAGCATTAAACTAGCGGGGAAGAATGAGCAGTTCTTC. Full variable domain (remainder filled in from reference TRBV7-9 and TRBJ2-1): DTGVSQNPRHKITKRGQNVTFRCDPISEHNRLYWYRQTLGQGPEFLTYFQNEAQLEKSRLLSDRFSAERPKGSFSTLEIQRTEQGDSAMYLCASSIKLAGKNEQFFGPGTRLTVL.

This clone was observed once. The chain employs TRBV7-3 and TRBJ2-2; 8 nucleotides align to TRBD2. The CDR3 sequence is 15 residues long. After removal of 5 bases from V and 1 base from J, the junction contained 3 bases not matched to a gene. The germline V gene has CDR1 SGHTA and CDR2 FQGTGA. The CDR3 reads CASSASGGNTGELFF. The DNA of the CDR3 is TGTGCCAGCAGCGCCAGCGGGGGGAACACCGGGGAGCTGTTTTTT.

This chain joins TRBV20-1 and TRBJ2-1, with a tentative D call TRBD2 (5 bases). V lost 1 base and J lost 12, with 10 bases in between. Germline loops: CDR1 DFQATT, CDR2 SNEGSKA (reference sequence). CDR3 length: 11 residues. The CDR3 DNA reads as TGCAGTGCTAGAGTTCGGGGTCCGCAGTTCTTC. Protein product: CSARVRGPQFF.

V usage is TRBV28 and J usage is TRBJ1-2; D may be TRBD1 (5 bases). The length of the CDR3 is 16 residues. Trimming removed 5 bases at V and 4 bases at J, with 20 bases between. Germline-derived CDR1 and CDR2 are MDHEN and SYDVKM. CDR3 sequence (DNA): TGTGCCAGCAGTCCCCACCCCAGCACAGGCATCTATGGCTACACCTTC. As protein: CASSPHPSTGIYGYTF.

This CDR3 is CASSHTGYTGELFF. The CDR3 DNA reads as TGTGCCAGCAGCCATACAGGGTACACCGGGGAGCTGTTTTTT. The rearrangement uses TRBV6-2 or TRBV6-3 and TRBJ2-2; D perhaps matches TRBD1 (6 bases). The CDR3 runs to 14 residues. Trimming took off 6 bases at V and 3 bases at J, with 11 bases between the two ends. Looked up from germline, CDR1 is MNHEY and CDR2 is SVGEGT.